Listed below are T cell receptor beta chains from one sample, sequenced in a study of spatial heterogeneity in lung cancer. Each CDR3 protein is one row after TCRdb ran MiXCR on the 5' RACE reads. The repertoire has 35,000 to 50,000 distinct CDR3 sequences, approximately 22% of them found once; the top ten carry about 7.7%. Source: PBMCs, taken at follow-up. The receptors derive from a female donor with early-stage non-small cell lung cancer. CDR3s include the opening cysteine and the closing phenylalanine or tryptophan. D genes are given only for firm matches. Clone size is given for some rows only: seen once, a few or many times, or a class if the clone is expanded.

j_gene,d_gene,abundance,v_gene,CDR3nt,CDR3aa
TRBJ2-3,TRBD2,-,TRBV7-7,TGTGCTAGCAGCTCACAACTAGCGGGAGGCATAGATACGCAGTATTTT,CASSSQLAGGIDTQYF
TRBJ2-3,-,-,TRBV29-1,TGCAGCGTTGAAGAATACCCCTCCAGGAGCCGACTAAGCACAGATACGCAGTATTTT,CSVEEYPSRSRLSTDTQYF
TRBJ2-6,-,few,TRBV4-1,TGCGCCAGCAGCCAATCCCGAGCAGGCAACTCTGGGGCCAACGTCCTGACTTTC,CASSQSRAGNSGANVLTF
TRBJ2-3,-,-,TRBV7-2,TGTGCCAGCAGTCAGGTGTGGGGCACAGATACGCAGTATTTT,CASSQVWGTDTQYF
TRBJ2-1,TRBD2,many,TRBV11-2,TGTGCCAGCAGCGACGAGAGCGGGGGAGTAGTTCGGGAGCAGTTCTTC,CASSDESGGVVREQFF
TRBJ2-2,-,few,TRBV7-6,TGTGCCAGCGCCCCGGGGGTCGGGGAGCTGTTTTTT,CASAPGVGELFF
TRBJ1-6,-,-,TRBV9,TGTGCCAGCAGCGTGAGTGCGGGTAATTCACCCCTCCACTTT,CASSVSAGNSPLHF
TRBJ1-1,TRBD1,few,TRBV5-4,TGTGCCAGCAGCGGGACAGGAATTGGGGGAGCTTTCTTT,CASSGTGIGGAFF
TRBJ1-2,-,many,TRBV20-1,TGCAGTGCTAAGGGAGGTACTAACTATGGCTACACCTTC,CSAKGGTNYGYTF
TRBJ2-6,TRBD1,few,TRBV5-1,TGCGCCAGCAGCTTGATGGGACAGGGAAGAGGGGCCAACGTCCTGACTTTC,CASSLMGQGRGANVLTF
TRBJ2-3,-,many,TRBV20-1,TGCAGTGCTAGAGATCGAACTTCCTTAGGGCAGTATTTT,CSARDRTSLGQYF
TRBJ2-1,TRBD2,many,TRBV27,TGTGCCAGCAGTTCTATTGGACTAGCGGCACCAAACGCCCTCCTGAGCTCCTACAATGAGCAGTTCTTC,CASSSIGLAAPNALLSSYNEQFF